The clone carrying this T cell receptor beta chain was observed many times. Its target is unknown. The source of the sample is a study of spatial heterogeneity in lung cancer. Across the study: Detection of beta-chain sequences consistently exceeded that of alpha-chain sequences. Whole-study results and caveats: Tumor TCRs that were ubiquitous and expanded showed up in blood more at resection than follow-up.

This sample's time point: blood at routine non-recurrence follow-up after resection. CDR1 and CDR2 from the germline V gene are LGHDT and YNNKEL (reference sequence). The CDR3 has 14 residues. The V gene end was trimmed by 3 bases and the J gene end by 6 bases; junction bases not matched to a gene: 3. TCRdb independently ran MiXCR on the 5' RACE reads; one entry per CDR3 protein. The table lists 35,000 to 55,000 distinct CDR3 sequences, 22% of them singletons. Specimen: PBMCs, collected at follow-up. The chain uses TRBV3-1 and TRBJ2-3; the match to TRBD2 covers 10 bases. The origin of this receptor is a female donor with early-stage non-small cell lung cancer. CDR3 sequence reads: CASSHIAGGDTQYF. The CDR3 DNA reads as TGTGCCAGCAGCCATATAGCGGGAGGCGATACGCAGTATTTT.